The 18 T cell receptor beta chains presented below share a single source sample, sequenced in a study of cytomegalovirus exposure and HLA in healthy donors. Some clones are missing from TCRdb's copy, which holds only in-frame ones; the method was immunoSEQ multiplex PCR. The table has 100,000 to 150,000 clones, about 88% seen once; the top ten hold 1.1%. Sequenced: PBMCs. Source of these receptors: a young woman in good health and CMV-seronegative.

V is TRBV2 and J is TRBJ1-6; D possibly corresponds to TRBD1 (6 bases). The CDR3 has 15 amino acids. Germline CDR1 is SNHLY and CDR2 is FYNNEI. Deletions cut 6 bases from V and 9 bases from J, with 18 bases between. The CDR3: CASRELGVRGSPLHF. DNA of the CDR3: TGTGCCAGCAGGGAGCTCGGGGTCAGGGGTTCACCCCTCCACTTT.

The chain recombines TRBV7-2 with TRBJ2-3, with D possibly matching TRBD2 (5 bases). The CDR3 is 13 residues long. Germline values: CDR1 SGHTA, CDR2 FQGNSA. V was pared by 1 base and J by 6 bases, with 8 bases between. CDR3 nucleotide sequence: TGTGCCAGCAGCTTAGAGAGCGGCGATACGCAGTATTTT. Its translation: CASSLESGDTQYF.

The CDR3 spells CASSLFGVPEQYF. The CDR3 DNA follows: TGTGCCAGCAGCTTGTTCGGGGTCCCCGAGCAGTACTTC. The J gene is TRBJ2-7, the V gene TRBV5-4, with D possibly TRBD2 on 5 matching bases. V lost 1 base and J 6 bases, leaving 11 bases between the germline ends. This CDR3 comprises 13 residues. Germline-derived CDR1 and CDR2 are SGHNT and YYREEE (reference sequence).

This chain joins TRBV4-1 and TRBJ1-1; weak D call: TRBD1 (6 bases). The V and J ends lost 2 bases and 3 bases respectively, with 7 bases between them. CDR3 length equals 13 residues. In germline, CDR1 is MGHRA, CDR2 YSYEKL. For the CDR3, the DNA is TGCGCCAGCAGCCAAAGACAGGACACTGAAGCTTTCTTT. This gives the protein CASSQRQDTEAFF.

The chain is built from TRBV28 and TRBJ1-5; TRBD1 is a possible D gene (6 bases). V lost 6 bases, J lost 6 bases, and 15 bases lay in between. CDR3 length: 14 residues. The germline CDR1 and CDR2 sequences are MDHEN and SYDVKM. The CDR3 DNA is TGTGCCAGCAGGGGGGGGGCGTTTAGTCAGCCCCAGCATTTT. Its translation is CASRGGAFSQPQHF. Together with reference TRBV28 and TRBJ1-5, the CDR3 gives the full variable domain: DVKVTQSSRYLVKRTGEKVFLECVQDMDHENMFWYRQDPGLGLRLIYFSYDVKMKEKGDIPEGYSVSREKKERFSLILESASTNQTSMYLCASRGGAFSQPQHFGDGTRLSIL.

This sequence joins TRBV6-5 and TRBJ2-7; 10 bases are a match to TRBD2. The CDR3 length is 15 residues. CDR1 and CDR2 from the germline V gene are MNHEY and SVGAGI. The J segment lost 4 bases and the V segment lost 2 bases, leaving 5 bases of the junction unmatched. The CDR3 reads CASSYASGGPYEQYF. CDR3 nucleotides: TGTGCCAGCAGTTACGCTAGCGGGGGACCTTACGAGCAGTACTTC.

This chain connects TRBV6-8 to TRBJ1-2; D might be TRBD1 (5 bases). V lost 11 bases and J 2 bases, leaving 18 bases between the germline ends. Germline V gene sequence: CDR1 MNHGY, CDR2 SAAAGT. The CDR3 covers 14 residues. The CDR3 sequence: CAPNETDNNYGYTF. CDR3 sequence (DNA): TGTGCCCCTAATGAGACAGACAACAACTATGGCTACACCTTC.

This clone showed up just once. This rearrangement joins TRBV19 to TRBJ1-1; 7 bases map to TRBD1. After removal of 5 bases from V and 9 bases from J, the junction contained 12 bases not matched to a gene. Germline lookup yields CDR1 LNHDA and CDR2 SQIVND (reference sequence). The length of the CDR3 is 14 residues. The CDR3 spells CASSRGQALFKAFF. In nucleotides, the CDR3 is TGTGCCAGTAGTCGCGGACAGGCGCTGTTTAAAGCTTTCTTT. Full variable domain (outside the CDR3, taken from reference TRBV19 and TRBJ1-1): DGGITQSPKYLFRKEGQNVTLSCEQNLNHDAMYWYRQDPGQGLRLIYYSQIVNDFQKGDIAEGYSVSREKKESFPLTVTSAQKNPTAFYLCASSRGQALFKAFFGQGTRLTVV.

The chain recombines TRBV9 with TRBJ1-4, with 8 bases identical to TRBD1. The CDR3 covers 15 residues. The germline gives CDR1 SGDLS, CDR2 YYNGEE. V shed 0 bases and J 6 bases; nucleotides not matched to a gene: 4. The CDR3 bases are TGTGCCAGCAGCGTAGACCCAGGGGGCCATGAAAAACTGTTTTTT. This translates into CASSVDPGGHEKLFF.

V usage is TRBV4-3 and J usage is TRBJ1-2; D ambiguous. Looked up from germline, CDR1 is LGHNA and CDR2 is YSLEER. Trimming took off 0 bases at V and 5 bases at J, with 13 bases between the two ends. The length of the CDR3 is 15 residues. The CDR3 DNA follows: TGCGCCAGCAGCCAAGATTACGGTACCTTTTATGGCTACACCTTC. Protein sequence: CASSQDYGTFYGYTF.

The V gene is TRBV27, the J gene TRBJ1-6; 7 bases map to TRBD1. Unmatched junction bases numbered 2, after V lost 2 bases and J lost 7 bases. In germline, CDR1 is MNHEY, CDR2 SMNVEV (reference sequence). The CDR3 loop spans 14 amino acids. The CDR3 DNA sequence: TGTGCCAGCAGTTTAAACAGGGGAAATTCACCCCTCCACTTT. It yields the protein CASSLNRGNSPLHF.

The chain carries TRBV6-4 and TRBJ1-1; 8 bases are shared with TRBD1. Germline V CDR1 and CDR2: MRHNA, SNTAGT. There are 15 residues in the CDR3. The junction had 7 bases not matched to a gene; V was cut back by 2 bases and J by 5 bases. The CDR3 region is CASSDTAGGRTEAFF. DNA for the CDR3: TGTGCCAGCAGTGACACGGCAGGGGGCCGAACTGAAGCTTTCTTT.

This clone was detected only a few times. The CDR3 reads CASSFPAGVNTIYF. The CDR3, as DNA: TGTGCCAGCAGTTTCCCCGCGGGCGTAAACACCATATATTTT. The genes are TRBV28 and TRBJ1-3, with unresolved D. Per the germline V gene, CDR1 is MDHEN and CDR2 is SYDVKM. CDR3 length: 14 amino acids. Trimming left V 3 bases short and J 6 bases short, with 12 bases between.

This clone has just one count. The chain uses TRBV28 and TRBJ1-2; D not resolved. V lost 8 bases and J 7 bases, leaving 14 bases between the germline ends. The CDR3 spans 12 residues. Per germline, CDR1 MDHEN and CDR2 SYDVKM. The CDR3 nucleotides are TGTGCCAGCGGAGAAACCCCCCGTGGCTACACCTTC. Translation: CASGETPRGYTF.

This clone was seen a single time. As DNA, the CDR3 is TGTGCCAGCAGTTTAGATAGGGGGAACGAGCAGTACTTC. Amino acid sequence: CASSLDRGNEQYF. The chain combines TRBV28 with TRBJ2-7; D perhaps matches TRBD1 (6 bases). Trimming removed 2 bases at V and 5 bases at J, with 10 bases between. The CDR3 length is 13 residues. Germline lookup yields CDR1 MDHEN and CDR2 SYDVKM.

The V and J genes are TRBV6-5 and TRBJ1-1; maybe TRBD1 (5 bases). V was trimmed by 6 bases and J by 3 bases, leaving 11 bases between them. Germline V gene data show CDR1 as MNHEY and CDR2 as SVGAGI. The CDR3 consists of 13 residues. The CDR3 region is CASSTGGDTEAFF. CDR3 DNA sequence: TGTGCCAGCAGCACGGGGGGAGACACTGAAGCTTTCTTT.

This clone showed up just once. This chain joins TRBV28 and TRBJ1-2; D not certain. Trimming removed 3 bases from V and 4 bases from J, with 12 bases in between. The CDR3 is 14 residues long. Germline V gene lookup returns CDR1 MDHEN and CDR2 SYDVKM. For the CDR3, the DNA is TGTGCCAGCAGTTTCGGGGATTGGTCCTATGGCTACACCTTC. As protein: CASSFGDWSYGYTF.

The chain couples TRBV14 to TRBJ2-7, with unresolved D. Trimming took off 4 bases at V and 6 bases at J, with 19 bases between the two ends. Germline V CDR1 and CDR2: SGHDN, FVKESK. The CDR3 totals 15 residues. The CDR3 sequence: CASSRLTMVAGEQYF. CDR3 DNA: TGTGCCAGCAGCCGCCTCACTATGGTGGCTGGCGAGCAGTACTTC.